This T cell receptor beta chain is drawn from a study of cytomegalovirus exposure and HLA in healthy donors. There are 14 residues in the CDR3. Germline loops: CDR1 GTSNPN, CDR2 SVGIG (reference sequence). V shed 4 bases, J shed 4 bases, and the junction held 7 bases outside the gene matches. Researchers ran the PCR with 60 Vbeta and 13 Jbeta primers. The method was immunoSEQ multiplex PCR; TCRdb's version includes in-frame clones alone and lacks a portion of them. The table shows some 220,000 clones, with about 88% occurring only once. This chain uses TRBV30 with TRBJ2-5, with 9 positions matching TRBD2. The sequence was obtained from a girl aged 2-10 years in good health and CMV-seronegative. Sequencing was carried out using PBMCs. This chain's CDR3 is CAWNLGGGAETQYF. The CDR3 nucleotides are TGTGCCTGGAACCTTGGCGGGGGGGCAGAGACCCAGTACTTC.